The 23 T cell receptor beta chains reported below all come from one sample, sequenced in a study of pediatric ulcerative colitis (dated by TCRdb to between 2017 and 2020). The library was produced with the immunoSEQ multiplex PCR assay. Imported from immuneACCESS, the table was reduced by TCRdb to in-frame sequences with V and J called. These copies leave out some clones; in studies compared against another copy, an unresolved V gene accounts for under half, and the cause of the remainder is not known. The sample records approximately 60,000 clones, about nine tenths of which are singletons. 3% to 4.5% of the sample comes from the top ten. The sequenced material came from blood. These TCRs come from a boy aged 5-17 years with severe ulcerative colitis.

This chain uses TRBV6-5 with TRBJ2-6; D is unresolved. Germline V gene data show CDR1 as MNHEY and CDR2 as SVGAGI. Trimming cost V 4 bases and J 4 bases, with 2 bases left between them. This CDR3 contains 12 residues. Here the CDR3 DNA reads TGTGCCAGCAGTTTGGGGGCCAACGTCCTGACTTTC. Its translation is CASSLGANVLTF.

The gene calls are TRBV7-9 and TRBJ1-1; 7 bases agree with TRBD1. The germline V gene encodes CDR1 SEHNR and CDR2 FQNEAQ (reference sequence). This CDR3 spans 15 amino acids. V lost 1 base to trimming and J lost 5 bases; unmatched junction nucleotides: 7. CDR3 sequence (DNA): TGTGCCAGCAGCTTAGGGAGGGGGCGAATGACTGAAGCTTTCTTT. Translating gives CASSLGRGRMTEAFF.

This clone is a singleton in its sample. The chain has TRBV6-1 and TRBJ2-3; the D gene is possibly TRBD1 (6 bases). The CDR3 sequence is 14 residues long. The ends were cut back, 8 bases at V and 0 bases at J, with 12 bases in the middle. Germline-derived CDR1 and CDR2 are MNHNS and SASEGT. The CDR3 region is CASEAGASTDTQYF. The CDR3 DNA follows: TGTGCCAGCGAGGCAGGGGCTAGCACAGATACGCAGTATTTT.

The rearrangement links TRBV10-3 to TRBJ2-2, with 13 bases lining up with TRBD2. The junction had 9 bases not matched to a gene; V was cut back by 10 bases and J by 4 bases. Looked up from germline, CDR1 is ENHRY and CDR2 is SYGVKD. The CDR3 length is 16 residues. CDR3 region: CATRTSGRVVTGELFF. CDR3 DNA: TGTGCCACCCGGACTAGCGGGAGAGTGGTCACCGGGGAGCTGTTTTTT.

The DNA for the CDR3 is TGTGCCTTAGGACTCCCCTTACGTGCGTTCGAGCAGTACTTC. It codes for CALGLPLRAFEQYF. The chain employs TRBV30 and TRBJ2-7; D perhaps matches TRBD2 (5 bases). This CDR3 is built from 14 residues. Germline loops: CDR1 GTSNPN, CDR2 SVGIG (reference sequence). Between the trimmed V and J ends, which lost 7 bases and 6 bases, there was a span of 22 bases.

The genes are TRBV11-3 and TRBJ2-7; 10 positions agree with TRBD2. This CDR3 has 15 residues. V shed 5 bases, J shed 3 bases, and the junction held 7 bases outside the gene matches. The germline V gene encodes CDR1 SGHNT and CDR2 YENEEA. DNA of the CDR3: TGTGCCAGCAGCCCGCGACTAGCGGGTAACTACGAGCAGTACTTC. This codes for CASSPRLAGNYEQYF.

The V and J genes are TRBV20-1 and TRBJ1-1; 8 nucleotides agree with TRBD1. The CDR3 consists of 11 residues. Germline V gene data show CDR1 as DFQATT and CDR2 as SNEGSKA (reference sequence). V was clipped by 6 bases and J by 11 bases; unmatched bases: 8. The CDR3 DNA is TGCAGTGCCGCCACCCAGGGGGCGGCTTTCTTT. Protein product: CSAATQGAAFF.

This chain connects TRBV11-2 to TRBJ2-7; D could derive from TRBD1 or TRBD2 (5 bases each). The CDR3 totals 15 residues. Germline assignment: CDR1 SGHAT and CDR2 FQNNGV. V gave up 0 bases and J gave up 2 bases, with 11 bases separating them. CDR3 coding DNA: TGTGCCAGCAGCTTAGACCGGGACCCCCCCTACGAGCAGTACTTC. Protein sequence: CASSLDRDPPYEQYF.

The chain links TRBV6-5 to TRBJ1-2, with D hard to call. Looked up from germline, CDR1 is MNHEY and CDR2 is SVGAGI. The ends were cut back, 0 bases at V and 1 base at J, with 9 bases in the middle. The length of the CDR3 is 15 residues. The CDR3 region has the DNA TGTGCCAGCAGTTACTCATCCGGGATTAACTATGGCTACACCTTC. Translation: CASSYSSGINYGYTF.

This clone was counted a few times. This chain uses TRBV7-9 with TRBJ2-6; D not resolved. Per the germline V gene, CDR1 is SEHNR and CDR2 is FQNEAQ (reference sequence). Trimming removed 11 bases from V and 1 base from J, with 9 bases in between. The CDR3 covers 13 residues. The CDR3 DNA is TGTGCCGGTGGGCTGTCTGGGGCCAACGTCCTGACTTTC. Translated: CAGGLSGANVLTF.

The V call is TRBV6-6, the J call TRBJ2-3, with 14 bases matching TRBD2. Germline assignment: CDR1 MNHNY and CDR2 SVGAGI (reference sequence). With 9 bases clipped from V and 5 bases from J, the junction kept 4 bases outside the gene matches. The CDR3 covers 14 residues. The CDR3 coding sequence is TGTGCCAGTGGGACTAGCGGGAGTCGAGATACGCAGTATTTT. Its protein product is CASGTSGSRDTQYF.

The rearrangement uses TRBV6-6 and TRBJ2-5; D gene ambiguous. CDR1 is MNHNY and CDR2 is SVGAGI in the germline V gene (reference sequence). V lost 5 bases, J lost 2 bases, and 9 bases lay in between. The length of the CDR3 is 13 residues. The CDR3 spells CASSGHLQETQYF. In nucleotides, the CDR3 is TGTGCCAGCAGTGGTCATCTACAAGAGACCCAGTACTTC.

The rearrangement links TRBV7-2 to TRBJ2-5, with 9 bases aligning to TRBD2. J gave up 5 bases and V 2 bases, and 3 bases lay outside the gene matches. Germline V lookup: CDR1 SGHTA, CDR2 FQGNSA. This CDR3 is 14 amino acids long. CDR3 in DNA: TGTGCCAGCAGCTTACTAGCGGGATGGGAGACCCAGTACTTC. This gives the protein CASSLLAGWETQYF.

This clone is deemed medium-sized (0.01 to 0.1%). The junction does not match germline at one end; this may be a read error. The chain links TRBV29-1 to TRBJ1-5; D gene uncertain. CDR1 SQVTM and CDR2 ANQGSEA come from the germline V gene. This CDR3 contains 13 residues. This CDR3 is CRVDEGFNQPQHF. The CDR3 DNA reads as TGCAGAGTTGATGAGGGATTCAATCAGCCCCAGCATTTT.

V and J are TRBV28 and TRBJ2-3; 10 bases match TRBD1. Per the germline V gene, CDR1 is MDHEN and CDR2 is SYDVKM. Trimming removed 5 bases from V and 6 bases from J; junction bases left unmatched: 8. CDR3 size: 15 residues. The CDR3: CASSTAGTGADTQYF. CDR3 nucleotides: TGTGCCAGCAGTACAGCCGGGACAGGGGCTGATACGCAGTATTTT.

The chain links TRBV13 to TRBJ2-7; no firm D call. This CDR3 comprises 11 residues. Between the trimmed V and J ends, which lost 5 bases and 7 bases, there was a span of 9 bases. CDR1 is PRHDT, CDR2 FYEKMQ, per germline (reference sequence). The CDR3 region has the DNA TGTGCCAGCAGCACCGCTAGAGAGCAGTACTTC. Amino acids: CASSTAREQYF.

The chain recombines TRBV5-8 with TRBJ2-5, with 15 bases aligning to TRBD2. Losses at the gene ends were 4 bases for V and 4 bases for J; bases not matched to a gene: 8. This CDR3 contains 17 residues. The germline V gene has CDR1 SGHTS and CDR2 YDEGEE. The CDR3: CASSRGLAGGWAETQYF. CDR3 coding DNA: TGTGCCAGCAGCCGAGGACTAGCGGGAGGGTGGGCAGAGACCCAGTACTTC.

CDR3 nucleotide sequence: TGTGCCAGCAGCCAATACGCCCCGTCGGACGAGCAGTACTTC. This encodes CASSQYAPSDEQYF. The chain uses TRBV4-2 and TRBJ2-7; D ambiguous. Looked up from germline, CDR1 is LGHNA and CDR2 is YNFKEQ. V lost 2 bases, J lost 5 bases, and 13 bases lay in between. There are 14 residues in the CDR3.

The V gene is TRBV6-5, the J gene TRBJ2-7, with 8 bases lining up with TRBD2. J was trimmed by 6 bases and V by 6 bases; bases with no gene match: 13. This CDR3 comprises 15 residues. Germline V lookup: CDR1 MNHEY, CDR2 SVGAGI. CDR3 nucleotides: TGTGCCAGCAGCCTAACCGGAGCGGGAGTTCGCGAGCAGTACTTC. This translates into CASSLTGAGVREQYF.

The gene calls are TRBV2 and TRBJ2-1; D not certain. This CDR3 comprises 13 residues. Germline V CDR1 and CDR2: SNHLY, FYNNEI. The V gene lost 5 bases and the J gene lost 7 bases, with 12 bases spanning the gap. In DNA form, the CDR3 reads TGTGCCAGCAGTACTGGGTCCTCTAATGAGCAGTTCTTC. It codes for CASSTGSSNEQFF.

This clone was seen only once. This chain joins TRBV29-1 and TRBJ1-2; possible D gene TRBD1, 5 bases. CDR3 length: 12 amino acids. Between the trimmed V and J ends, which lost 5 bases and 7 bases, there was a span of 14 bases. Per germline, CDR1 SQVTM and CDR2 ANQGSEA. The CDR3 nucleotides read TGCAGCGTTCCAGGGAGGCACTCTGGCTACACCTTC. It encodes CSVPGRHSGYTF.

This rearrangement joins TRBV7-6 to TRBJ1-5; 7 nucleotides align to TRBD1. The CDR3 runs to 15 residues. Germline lookup yields CDR1 SGHVS and CDR2 FNYEAQ. Losses at the gene ends were 2 bases for V and 11 bases for J; bases not matched to a gene: 12. As DNA, the CDR3 is TGTGCCAGCAGCTTAAACAGGGGAGATCCAGGAGCCCAGCATTTT. Translating gives CASSLNRGDPGAQHF.

The chain couples TRBV4-3 to TRBJ2-1; D remains ambiguous. With 0 bases removed from V and 0 bases from J, the gap between germline ends came to 15 bases. Germline V gene lookup returns CDR1 LGHNA and CDR2 YSLEER. The CDR3 totals 18 residues. In DNA form, the CDR3 reads TGCGCCAGCAGCCAAGATCCCTACGGGTCGCCCTCCTACAATGAGCAGTTCTTC. It translates to CASSQDPYGSPSYNEQFF.